This T cell receptor (beta chain) derives from a study of Ad26.COV2.S vaccination and SARS-CoV-2 variants. Whole-study findings and limits: Spike-specific TCR breadth ran higher among vaccine recipients than placebo recipients.

V gave up 4 bases and J gave up 2 bases, with 14 bases separating them. The CDR3 loop spans 15 amino acids. From germline, CDR1 is SGDLS and CDR2 YYNGEE. Clones were sequenced by immunoSEQ multiplex PCR, and TCRdb holds only the in-frame ones, with some missing. Among about 370,000 clones listed, approximately 89% were seen once. Of note for this clone: Antigen: not known.

Stated treatment: 15 to 20 received Ad26.COV2.S at low or high dose, single or two shots; a few received placebo; per-sample allocation not given. Vaccine and placebo recipients were sampled on day 63 after the first injection. Sample: peripheral blood, taken in a trial of Ad26.COV2.S vaccine versus placebo. The source of this sequence is a person aged 18-60 years who received the Ad26.COV2.S COVID-19 vaccine or a placebo. The J gene is TRBJ2-3, the V gene TRBV9; D not resolved. CDR3 loop: CASSSGLAPTDTQYF. DNA of the CDR3: TGTGCCAGCAGCTCCGGCTTAGCACCCACAGATACGCAGTATTTT.